These 20 T cell receptor beta chains came from one sample sequenced in a study of T cells in Graves' hyperthyroidism and ophthalmopathy. Template material for amplifying TCR beta CDR3 regions consisted of RNA transcripts. The HTBI primer set drove a first-round RT-PCR of the TCR CDR3. In TCRdb, the multiplex PCR reads were re-called with MiXCR into one record per CDR3 protein. The sample carries hundreds of thousands of distinct CDR3 sequences, 24% recorded once. The specimen was blood. Every receptor here comes from a woman in her thirties with Graves' ophthalmopathy.

CDR3 bases: TGCTGCGCTGCGGGGGCGAACACTGAAGCTTTCTTT. Protein product: CCAAGANTEAFF. This rearrangement joins TRBV29-1 to TRBJ1-1; possible D gene TRBD1, 6 bases. Germline V gene sequence: CDR1 SQVTM, CDR2 ANQGSEA. The CDR3 runs to 12 residues.

There are many counts of this clonotype. This chain uses TRBV15 with TRBJ2-5; D gene unclear. This CDR3 region has 14 residues. Germline V gene lookup returns CDR1 LNHNV and CDR2 YYDKDF (reference sequence). Trimming stripped 0 bases from V and 2 bases from J, with 7 bases between. The CDR3 nucleotides are TGTGCCACCAGCAGAGATCCCGCTCAAGAGACCCAGTACTTC. Translation gives CATSRDPAQETQYF.

This clonotype was observed a few times. The CDR3 spells CASSIGQSNTEAFF. The CDR3 DNA reads TGTGCCAGTAGTATCGGACAGTCTAACACTGAAGCTTTCTTT. The gene calls are TRBV19 and TRBJ1-1, with D tentatively TRBD1 (6 bases). The V end lost 3 bases, the J end lost 2 bases, and 10 bases lay between the germline ends. The CDR3 loop spans 14 amino acids. Per the germline V gene, CDR1 is LNHDA and CDR2 is SQIVND (reference sequence).

In this sample, this clonotype turned up many times. The chain employs TRBV6-5 and TRBJ1-2, with 10 positions matching TRBD1. The V segment lost 7 bases and the J segment 8 bases; nucleotides outside the gene matches: 16. Germline lookup yields CDR1 MNHEY and CDR2 SVGAGI. The CDR3 has 16 residues. CDR3 bases: TGTGCCAGCAACCCGGCGGGAGACAGGGGGCTTTGGGGCTACACCTTC. Amino acid sequence: CASNPAGDRGLWGYTF.

The sample holds many counts of this clonotype. The chain recombines TRBV19 with TRBJ2-2; no definite D call. This CDR3 has 15 residues. Germline V gene lookup returns CDR1 LNHDA and CDR2 SQIVND (reference sequence). V lost 0 bases and J lost 6, with 11 bases in between. The chain's CDR3 is CASSIDGTGSGELFF. The CDR3, as DNA: TGTGCCAGTAGTATAGATGGTACGGGTTCCGGGGAGCTGTTTTTT.

This clonotype was seen many times. The V call is TRBV15, the J call TRBJ1-2; 7 nucleotides agree with TRBD1. V trimming: 4 bases; J trimming: 2 bases; junction bases outside the gene matches: 7. Germline V CDR1 and CDR2: LNHNV, YYDKDF (reference sequence). The CDR3 length is 15 residues. The CDR3 here is CATSNTMTGNYGYTF. For the CDR3, the DNA is TGTGCCACCAGCAACACCATGACAGGGAACTATGGCTACACCTTC.

In its sample, this clonotype was seen many times. The chain recombines TRBV10-3 with TRBJ2-7, with TRBD2 identical over 13 bases. Trimming removed 5 bases from V and 4 bases from J; junction bases left unmatched: 8. The CDR3 is 16 residues long. Germline loops: CDR1 ENHRY, CDR2 SYGVKD. CDR3 DNA: TGTGCCATCAGTCCCGGGACTAGCGGGGACCGGTACGAGCAGTACTTC. As protein: CAISPGTSGDRYEQYF.

This clonotype was observed many times. The V and J genes are TRBV7-8 and TRBJ1-2; D gene ambiguous. The CDR3 spans 12 residues. Germline V gives CDR1 SGHVS, CDR2 FQNEAQ. The V and J ends lost 5 bases and 7 bases respectively, with 11 bases between them. The CDR3 nucleotides read TGTGCCAGCAGCCTCAACAGAAGTGGCTACACCTTC. It encodes CASSLNRSGYTF. Supplemented by reference TRBV7-8 and TRBJ1-2, the full variable domain reads GAGVSQSPRYKVAKRGQDVALRCDPISGHVSLFWYQQALGQGPEFLTYFQNEAQLDKSGLPSDRFFAERPEGSVSTLKIQRTQQEDSAVYLCASSLNRSGYTFGSGTRLTVV.

This clonotype was seen at least ten times. V gene TRBV7-6 combines with J gene TRBJ1-1; unclear D gene. The CDR3 sequence is 15 residues long. CDR1 and CDR2 (germline): SGHVS, FNYEAQ. The V end was cut by 1 base, the J end by 4 bases, with 13 bases between. CDR3 DNA sequence: TGTGCCAGCAGCTTAGGAAATGAGGGAATCACTGAAGCTTTCTTT. Translated: CASSLGNEGITEAFF. Full variable domain (remainder filled in from reference TRBV7-6 and TRBJ1-1): GAGVSQSPRYKVTKRGQDVALRCDPISGHVSLYWYRQALGQGPEFLTYFNYEAQQDKSGLPNDRFSAERPEGSISTLTIQRTEQRDSAMYRCASSLGNEGITEAFFGQGTRLTVV.

This clonotype came up once. The J gene is TRBJ2-7, the V gene TRBV28; D ambiguous. Germline values: CDR1 MDHEN, CDR2 SYDVKM. Trimming stripped 4 bases from V and 6 bases from J, with 16 bases between. The CDR3 spans 14 residues. CDR3 amino acids: CASSSPLKSPEQYF. The DNA of the CDR3 is TGTGCCAGCAGTTCCCCTCTAAAGTCTCCCGAGCAGTACTTC.

This sequence joins TRBV6-2 or TRBV6-3 and TRBJ2-7; 9 bases line up with TRBD1. J gave up 7 bases and V 4 bases, and 17 bases lay outside the gene matches. Germline V lookup: CDR1 MNHEY, CDR2 SVGEGT. CDR3 size: 17 residues. CDR3 in amino acids: CASSFTTTGGVYLEQYF. CDR3 DNA: TGTGCCAGCAGTTTCACCACTACAGGGGGCGTGTACCTGGAGCAGTACTTC.

This clonotype showed up many times. The CDR3 DNA follows: TGTGCCAGCAGTACCCGACAGAATTCACCCCTCCACTTT. Amino acid sequence: CASSTRQNSPLHF. This chain uses TRBV28 with TRBJ1-6, with TRBD1 as a possible D gene (5 bases). The germline V gene encodes CDR1 MDHEN and CDR2 SYDVKM. The CDR3 covers 13 residues. Trimming took off 5 bases at V and 7 bases at J, with 9 bases between the two ends.

Many counts were recorded for this clonotype. The chain links TRBV12-3 or TRBV12-4 to TRBJ1-1; weak D call: TRBD1 (5 bases). This CDR3 comprises 17 residues. The V end lost 6 bases, the J end lost 0 bases, and 20 bases lay between the germline ends. This chain's CDR3 is CASSWVGHPSLNTEAFF. The CDR3 DNA sequence: TGTGCCAGCAGCTGGGTTGGACACCCCTCCTTGAACACTGAAGCTTTCTTT.

About this clonotype: With a much larger clone just one base away, this may be a read error. The CDR3 does not close with the conserved phenylalanine or tryptophan, likely indicating a read error. The chain links TRBV20-1 to TRBJ1-2; possibly TRBD1 for D (5 bases). The CDR3 consists of 16 residues. Deletions cut 5 bases from V and 4 bases from J, with 23 bases between. Germline CDR1 is DFQATT and CDR2 is SNEGSKA (reference sequence). The CDR3 DNA sequence: TGCAGTGCTCACACACTCTGGAACTTCGGGGCCTATGGCTACACCGTC. Protein product: CSAHTLWNFGAYGYTV.

The sample holds many counts of this clonotype. The chain couples TRBV11-2 to TRBJ1-1; D is uncertain. The CDR3 length is 16 residues. The V gene lost 0 bases and the J gene lost 3 bases, with 14 bases spanning the gap. From germline, CDR1 is SGHAT and CDR2 FQNNGV. CDR3 nucleotide sequence: TGTGCCAGCAGCTTAGATGGCACCGGATCATACACTGAAGCTTTCTTT. Protein sequence: CASSLDGTGSYTEAFF.

This clonotype was detected once. The gene calls are TRBV15 and TRBJ1-1; the D is unclear. Germline V gene lookup returns CDR1 LNHNV and CDR2 YYDKDF (reference sequence). The CDR3 is 14 amino acids. V lost 0 bases and J 0 bases, leaving 5 bases between the germline ends. CDR3 in amino acids: CATSRDSMNTEAFF. The CDR3 nucleotides are TGTGCCACCAGCAGAGATTCAATGAACACTGAAGCTTTCTTT.

Many counts were recorded for this clonotype. V usage is TRBV6-5 and J usage is TRBJ2-7; 8 nucleotides match TRBD1. J was trimmed by 0 bases and V by 1 base; bases with no gene match: 5. Germline V lookup: CDR1 MNHEY, CDR2 SVGAGI. The CDR3 has 16 amino acids. CDR3 in DNA: TGTGCCAGCAGTTACTTAACCGGGACAGGCTCCTACGAGCAGTACTTC. Translation gives CASSYLTGTGSYEQYF.

The chain links TRBV2 to TRBJ2-7; weak D call: TRBD1 (6 bases). Germline V gene sequence: CDR1 SNHLY, CDR2 FYNNEI. The V gene lost 6 bases and the J gene lost 6 bases, with 15 bases spanning the gap. This CDR3 spans 13 amino acids. CDR3 sequence: CASRQGPLGEQYV. CDR3 DNA: TGTGCCAGCAGACAGGGCCCCCTCGGCGAGCAGTACGTC.

This clonotype showed up many times. The CDR3 sequence is CASSPWDSSSTEAFF. In nucleotides, the CDR3 is TGTGCCAGCAGCCCCTGGGACAGCAGCTCCACTGAAGCTTTCTTT. The chain is built from TRBV7-8 and TRBJ1-1; the match to TRBD1 covers 7 bases. There are 15 residues in the CDR3. After removal of 5 bases from V and 4 bases from J, the junction contained 10 bases not matched to a gene. CDR1 and CDR2 (germline): SGHVS, FQNEAQ.

This sequence joins TRBV9 and TRBJ2-2, with TRBD1 as a possible D gene (6 bases). The CDR3 covers 14 residues. Trimming removed 3 bases at V and 6 bases at J, with 12 bases between. Germline-derived CDR1 and CDR2 are SGDLS and YYNGEE. The DNA for the CDR3 is TGTGCCAGCAGCGAGGACAGAGAGTCCGGGGAGCTGTTTTTT. Its protein product is CASSEDRESGELFF.